The TCR beta chain under discussion was sequenced for a study of vaccination and CD4 T cells after COVID-19. Comment on this clonotype: The antigen is undetermined.

The Oncomine TCR Beta short-read assay was applied to DNA of cultured CD4+ T cells. MiXCR, run by TCRdb on the PCR reads, gives a single entry per CDR3 protein. The sample has about 14,000 distinct CDR3 sequences, 50% to 60% seen once. Described treatment: approximately 11-day PBMC culture with coronavirus spike peptide pools or control peptides (ViraFEST assay). The sequence was obtained from a human donor with COVID-19. The specimen was cultured CD4+ T cells from blood, collected after SARS-CoV-2 vaccination.

The CDR3 region has the DNA TGTGCCAGCAGCCAGGGCAGACCTTATGGCTACACCTTC. Protein: CASSQGRPYGYTF. V gene TRBV11-2 combines with J gene TRBJ1-2, with TRBD1 as a possible D gene (5 bases). Deletions cut 5 bases from V and 5 bases from J, with 12 bases between. Germline loops: CDR1 SGHAT, CDR2 FQNNGV. The CDR3 totals 13 residues.